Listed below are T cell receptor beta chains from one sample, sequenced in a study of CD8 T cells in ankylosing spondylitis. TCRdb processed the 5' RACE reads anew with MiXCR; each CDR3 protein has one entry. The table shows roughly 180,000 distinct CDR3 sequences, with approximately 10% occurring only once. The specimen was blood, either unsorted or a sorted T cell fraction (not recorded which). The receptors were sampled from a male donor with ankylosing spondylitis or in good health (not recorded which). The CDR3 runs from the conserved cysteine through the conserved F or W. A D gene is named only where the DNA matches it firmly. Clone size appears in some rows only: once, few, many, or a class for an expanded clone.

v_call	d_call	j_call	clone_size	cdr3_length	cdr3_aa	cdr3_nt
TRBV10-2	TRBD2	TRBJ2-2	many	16	CASILAGGLDTGELFF	TGCGCCAGCATTTTAGCGGGGGGGCTGGACACCGGGGAGCTGTTTTTT
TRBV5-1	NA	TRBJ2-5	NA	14	CASSLGDLEETQYF	TGCGCCAGCAGCTTAGGGGACCTAGAGGAGACCCAGTACTTC
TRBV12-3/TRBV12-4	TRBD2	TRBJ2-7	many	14	CATSVAGYSYEQYF	TGTGCCACCAGTGTAGCGGGATACTCCTACGAGCAGTACTTC
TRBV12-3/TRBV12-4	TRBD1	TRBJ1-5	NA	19	CASSFQATVGQGFHQPQHF	TGTGCCAGCAGTTTTCAAGCTACCGTCGGACAGGGGTTCCATCAGCCCCAGCATTTT
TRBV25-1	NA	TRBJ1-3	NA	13	CASRPDSGNTIYF	TGTGCCAGCAGACCGGACTCTGGAAACACCATATATTTT
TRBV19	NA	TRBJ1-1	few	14	CASRQGPANTEAFF	TGTGCCAGTAGGCAAGGGCCGGCGAACACTGAAGCTTTCTTT
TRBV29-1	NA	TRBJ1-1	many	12	CSGTVSGTEAFF	TGCAGCGGTACCGTATCTGGCACTGAAGCTTTCTTT
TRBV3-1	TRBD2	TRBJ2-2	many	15	CASSSSGRVTGELFF	TGTGCCAGCAGCTCTAGCGGGAGGGTCACCGGGGAGCTGTTTTTT
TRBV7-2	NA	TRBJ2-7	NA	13	CASSLDSNYEQYF	TGTGCCAGCAGCTTAGATAGTAACTACGAGCAGTACTTC
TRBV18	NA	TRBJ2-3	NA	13	CASSGVATDTQYF	TGTGCCAGCTCAGGGGTAGCGACAGATACGCAGTATTTT
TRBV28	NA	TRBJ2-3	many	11	CASKSVGTQYF	TGTGCCAGCAAAAGTGTAGGTACGCAGTATTTT
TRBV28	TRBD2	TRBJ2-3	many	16	CASSLFVGGGTDTQYF	TGTGCCAGCAGTTTATTTGTGGGAGGGGGCACAGATACGCAGTATTTT
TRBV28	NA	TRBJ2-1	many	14	CASTPGRIDNEQFF	TGTGCCAGCACCCCGGGACGGATTGACAATGAGCAGTTCTTC
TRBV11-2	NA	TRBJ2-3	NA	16	CASSLGGATSTDTQYF	TGTGCCAGCAGCTTAGGGGGAGCCACTAGCACAGATACGCAGTATTTT
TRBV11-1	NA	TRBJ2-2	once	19	CASSLLQGLPGGGTGELFF	TGTGCCAGCAGCTTACTGCAGGGGTTACCCGGAGGGGGCACCGGGGAGCTGTTTTTT
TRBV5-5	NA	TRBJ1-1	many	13	CASMGSLNTEAFF	TGTGCCAGCATGGGGAGCTTGAACACTGAAGCTTTCTTT
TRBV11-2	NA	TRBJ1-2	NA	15	CASSSPGRQASGYTF	TGTGCCAGCAGCTCCCCAGGCCGACAGGCCTCTGGCTACACCTTC
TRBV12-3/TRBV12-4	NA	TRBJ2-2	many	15	CASSLGGAAVGELFF	TGTGCCAGCAGTTTGGGGGGGGCGGCAGTCGGGGAGCTGTTTTTT
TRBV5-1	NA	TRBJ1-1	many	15	CASSLDGRTNTEAFF	TGCGCCAGCAGCTTGGATGGCAGGACGAACACTGAAGCTTTCTTT
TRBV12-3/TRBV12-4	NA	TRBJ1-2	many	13	CASSLDPGLGYTF	TGTGCCAGCAGTTTAGACCCAGGGCTTGGCTACACCTTC
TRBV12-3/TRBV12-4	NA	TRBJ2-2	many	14	CASSRQGTTGELFF	TGTGCCAGCAGTCGTCAGGGGACTACCGGGGAGCTGTTTTTT
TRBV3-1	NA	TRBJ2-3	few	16	CASSQEGRPSTDTQYF	TGTGCCAGCAGCCAAGAAGGGAGGCCAAGCACAGATACGCAGTATTTT
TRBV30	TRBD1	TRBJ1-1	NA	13	CAYMRGLSPEAFF	TGTGCCTATATGAGGGGGCTGAGTCCTGAAGCTTTCTTT
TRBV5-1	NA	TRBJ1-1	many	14	CASRSGNVNTEAFF	TGCGCCAGCAGGTCGGGGAACGTGAACACTGAAGCTTTCTTT
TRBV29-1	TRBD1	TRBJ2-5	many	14	CSVEPGQGAETQYF	TGCAGCGTCGAACCGGGACAGGGGGCCGAGACCCAGTACTTC
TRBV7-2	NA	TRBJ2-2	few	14	CASSRELNTGELFF	TGTGCCAGCAGTCGAGAACTGAACACCGGGGAGCTGTTTTTT
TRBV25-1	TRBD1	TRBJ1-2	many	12	CASSNRGLGYTF	TGTGCCAGCAGCAACAGGGGGCTTGGCTACACCTTC
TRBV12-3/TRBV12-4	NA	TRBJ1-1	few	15	CASSPTGRRDTEAFF	TGTGCCAGCAGCCCAACGGGGCGCCGGGACACTGAAGCTTTCTTT
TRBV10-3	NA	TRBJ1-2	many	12	CAISEGGYGYTF	TGTGCCATCAGTGAAGGGGGGTATGGCTACACCTTC
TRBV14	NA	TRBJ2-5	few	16	CASSQEGRGRPETQYF	TGTGCCAGCAGCCAAGAGGGCCGGGGGAGGCCGGAGACCCAGTACTTC
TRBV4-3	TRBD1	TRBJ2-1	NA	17	CASSQALQGANNNEQFF	TGCGCCAGCAGCCAAGCCCTCCAGGGGGCGAATAACAATGAGCAGTTCTTC
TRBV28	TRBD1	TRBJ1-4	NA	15	CASSLTGATNEKLFF	TGTGCCAGCAGTTTGACAGGGGCAACTAATGAAAAACTGTTTTTT
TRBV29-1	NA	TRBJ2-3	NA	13	CSVQLGGGDTQYF	TGCAGCGTGCAACTAGGCGGGGGCGATACGCAGTATTTT
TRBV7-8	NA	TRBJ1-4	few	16	CASSPDRGRRNEKLFF	TGTGCCAGCAGCCCTGATCGGGGACGTCGTAATGAAAAACTGTTTTTT
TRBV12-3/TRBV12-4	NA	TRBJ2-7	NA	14	CASSFGGSTYEQYF	TGTGCCAGCAGTTTTGGGGGCAGCACCTACGAGCAGTACTTC
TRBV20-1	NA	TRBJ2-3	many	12	CSARVTGATQYF	TGCAGTGCTAGAGTTACGGGGGCTACGCAGTATTTT
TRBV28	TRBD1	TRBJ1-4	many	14	CASSAGTGYEKLFF	TGTGCCAGCAGTGCCGGGACAGGTTACGAAAAACTGTTTTTT
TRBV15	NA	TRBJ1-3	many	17	CATSRDQGIQGGNTIYF	TGTGCCACCAGCAGAGATCAGGGCATACAGGGAGGAAACACCATATATTTT
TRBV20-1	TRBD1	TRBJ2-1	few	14	CSAKDQGAYNEQFF	TGCAGTGCTAAGGATCAGGGGGCCTACAATGAGCAGTTCTTC
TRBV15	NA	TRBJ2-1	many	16	CATSKGAGGGHNEQFF	TGTGCCACCAGCAAGGGAGCGGGCGGAGGCCACAATGAGCAGTTCTTC
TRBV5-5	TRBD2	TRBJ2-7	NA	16	CASSLTSGRAWDEQYF	TGTGCCAGCAGCTTGACTAGCGGGAGGGCCTGGGACGAGCAGTACTTC
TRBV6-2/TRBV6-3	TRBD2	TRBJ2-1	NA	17	CASTRGLAESIYNEQFF	TGTGCCAGCACCAGAGGGCTAGCGGAATCCATCTACAATGAGCAGTTCTTC
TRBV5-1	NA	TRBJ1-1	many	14	CASSLEEINTEAFF	TGCGCCAGCAGCTTGGAGGAAATTAACACTGAAGCTTTCTTT